These 14 T cell receptor beta chains came from one sample sequenced in a study of cytomegalovirus exposure and HLA in healthy donors (dated by TCRdb to between 2016 and 2019). To prepare the library, the immunoSEQ multiplex PCR assay was applied. A mixture of 60 forward primers for TCR Vbeta segments and 13 reverse primers for TCR Jbeta segments was used in the multiplex PCR. Entries here come from immuneACCESS through TCRdb and include only in-frame sequences with V and J called. Some clones fail to appear in such tables; in the studies checked, an unresolved V gene covers under half of the shortfall, and the cause of the remainder is unknown. This sample holds under 150,000 clones; 80% were observed only once. The ten largest clones add up to roughly 2.5% of the sample. What was sequenced was PBMCs. Receptor source: a young man in good health and CMV-seronegative.

The rearrangement uses TRBV10-3 and TRBJ2-7; TRBD1 matches 8 bases. The CDR3 is 14 amino acids. The V and J ends lost 6 bases and 3 bases, in that order; junction bases with no gene match: 7. Per germline, CDR1 ENHRY and CDR2 SYGVKD. The CDR3 sequence is CAISGQGSLYEQYF. As DNA, the CDR3 is TGTGCCATCAGCGGACAGGGAAGTCTCTACGAGCAGTACTTC.

V gene TRBV28 combines with J gene TRBJ1-4; D not certain. V lost 1 base and J lost 0, with 6 bases in between. This CDR3 region has 15 residues. From germline, CDR1 is MDHEN and CDR2 SYDVKM. The DNA of the CDR3 is TGTGCCAGCAGTTTATCTTCTGCAACTAATGAAAAACTGTTTTTT. It encodes CASSLSSATNEKLFF. Looking up the rest from reference TRBV28 and TRBJ1-4 gives the full variable domain: DVKVTQSSRYLVKRTGEKVFLECVQDMDHENMFWYRQDPGLGLRLIYFSYDVKMKEKGDIPEGYSVSREKKERFSLILESASTNQTSMYLCASSLSSATNEKLFFGSGTQLSVL.

The rearrangement links TRBV5-1 to TRBJ2-1, with 13 bases fitting TRBD2. CDR3 size: 16 residues. Germline values: CDR1 SGHRS, CDR2 YFSETQ. V shed 8 bases, J shed 8 bases, and the junction held 13 bases outside the gene matches. The DNA for the CDR3 is TGCGCCAGTACAACTAGCGGGAGGGCCATTGGGGATGAGCAGTTCTTC. It yields the protein CASTTSGRAIGDEQFF.

The chain links TRBV7-9 to TRBJ2-1; 8 bases line up with TRBD1. The germline V gene has CDR1 SEHNR and CDR2 FQNEAQ (reference sequence). The CDR3 sequence is 15 residues long. V shed 5 bases, J shed 4 bases, and the junction held 7 bases outside the gene matches. CDR3 bases: TGTGCCAGCAGCGTCGGGACAGGCGCATACAATGAGCAGTTCTTC. Translating gives CASSVGTGAYNEQFF.

V is TRBV27 and J is TRBJ1-4, with 8 bases fitting TRBD1. J gave up 12 bases and V 8 bases, and 5 bases lay outside the gene matches. Per the germline V gene, CDR1 is MNHEY and CDR2 is SMNVEV (reference sequence). The CDR3 length is 11 residues. This CDR3 is CASGWGQELFF. CDR3 nucleotide sequence: TGTGCCAGCGGATGGGGACAGGAACTGTTTTTT.

The chain links TRBV6-5 to TRBJ1-4; the D gene is possibly TRBD1 (5 bases). Germline CDR1 MNHEY, CDR2 SVGAGI. There are 14 residues in the CDR3. Deletions cut 5 bases from V and 8 bases from J, with 15 bases between. The CDR3 DNA follows: TGTGCCAGCAGTACGGGACTTATGGGGGAAAAACTGTTTTTT. Translating it yields CASSTGLMGEKLFF.

The V gene is TRBV14, the J gene TRBJ2-6, with 12 bases identical to TRBD1. CDR1 and CDR2 from the germline V gene are SGHDN and FVKESK. This CDR3 spans 17 amino acids. Germline trimming cut 7 bases from V and 3 bases from J; bases unmatched to any gene: 7. The CDR3 sequence is CASTSGQGAFGANVLTF. The CDR3, as DNA: TGTGCCAGCACTTCGGGACAGGGGGCGTTTGGGGCCAACGTCCTGACTTTC.

The CDR3 sequence is CASSLYRRLTGELFF. CDR3 nucleotide sequence: TGTGCCAGCAGTTTGTATCGGCGACTCACCGGGGAGCTGTTTTTT. V is TRBV28 and J is TRBJ2-2; no clear D. Looked up from germline, CDR1 is MDHEN and CDR2 is SYDVKM. CDR3 length equals 15 residues. Trimming removed 3 bases from V and 4 bases from J, with 12 bases in between.

The V call is TRBV28, the J call TRBJ2-7; TRBD2 is a possible D gene (6 bases). The CDR3 extends over 12 amino acids. Germline V gene lookup returns CDR1 MDHEN and CDR2 SYDVKM. Trimming took off 11 bases at V and 1 base at J, with 12 bases between the two ends. CDR3 sequence (DNA): TGTGCCCGCGGGGCCTCTTCCTACGAGCAGTACTTC. Translated: CARGASSYEQYF.

This rearrangement joins TRBV7-2 to TRBJ2-7, with TRBD1 identical over 8 bases. The germline CDR1 and CDR2 sequences are SGHTA and FQGNSA. This CDR3 is 15 amino acids long. V dropped 5 bases and J dropped 4; count of bases not matched to a gene: 10. The CDR3: CASSVWTGKGYEQYF. The CDR3 region has the DNA TGTGCCAGCAGCGTATGGACAGGGAAGGGGTACGAGCAGTACTTC.

The chain is built from TRBV5-6 and TRBJ2-7, with a possible D match to TRBD1 (5 bases). V lost 0 bases, J lost 4 bases, and 5 bases lay in between. CDR3 length: 12 amino acids. Germline V lookup: CDR1 SGHDT, CDR2 YYEEEE. Here the CDR3 reads CASSLGQYEQYF. CDR3 in DNA: TGTGCCAGCAGCTTGGGACAGTACGAGCAGTACTTC.

The V gene is TRBV5-1, the J gene TRBJ1-5, with TRBD1 matching 8 bases. This CDR3 is 15 amino acids long. The germline V gene has CDR1 SGHRS and CDR2 YFSETQ. Trimming cost V 4 bases and J 7 bases; bases outside gene matches: 10. Written as DNA, the CDR3 is TGCGCCAGCAGCCCGATGACAGGGGAAGGGCAGCCCCAGCATTTT. Encoded protein: CASSPMTGEGQPQHF. Full variable domain (rest looked up from reference TRBV5-1 and TRBJ1-5): KAGVTQTPRYLIKTRGQQVTLSCSPISGHRSVSWYQQTPGQGLQFLFEYFSETQRNKGNFPGRFSGRQFSNSRSEMNVSTLELGDSALYLCASSPMTGEGQPQHFGDGTRLSIL.

The table lists this clone with a count of one. V usage is TRBV29-1 and J usage is TRBJ1-2; 10 bases are shared with TRBD1. This CDR3 is 11 amino acids long. CDR1 SQVTM and CDR2 ANQGSEA come from the germline V gene. Losses at the gene ends were 1 base for V and 13 bases for J; bases not matched to a gene: 3. DNA of the CDR3: TGCAGCGTTGAAGTAAGGACAGGGGGCACCTTC. Amino acids: CSVEVRTGGTF.

The gene calls are TRBV6-5 and TRBJ1-5; D ambiguous. The CDR3 consists of 13 residues. The V gene lost 2 bases and the J gene lost 6 bases, with 8 bases spanning the gap. Germline V gene data show CDR1 as MNHEY and CDR2 as SVGAGI. CDR3 nucleotides: TGTGCCAGCAGTTACCGGGGTGGTCAGCCCCAGCATTTT. The encoded protein is CASSYRGGQPQHF.